Listed here are 6 T cell receptor beta chains from one sample, sequenced in a study of cytomegalovirus exposure and HLA in healthy donors (dated by TCRdb to 2015 to 2018). Receptors were amplified or captured by the immunoSEQ multiplex PCR assay. TCRdb obtained this table from immuneACCESS and retained in-frame rearrangements with V and J assigned. These tables miss some clones; where compared with another copy, unresolved V genes account for less than half of the shortfall, and the remainder is unexplained. The sample profile shows around 130,000 clones; 89% of them were found once. The ten largest clonotypes hold about 3% of the sample. The sequencing input was PBMCs. These receptors originate from a man younger than 40 in good health and CMV-seronegative.

The rearrangement uses TRBV19 and TRBJ1-5; 7 nucleotides agree with TRBD1. There are 17 residues in the CDR3. The ends lost 6 bases at V and 1 base at J; junction bases unmatched: 12. Germline V gene sequence: CDR1 LNHDA, CDR2 SQIVND (reference sequence). CDR3 bases: TGTGCCAGTAGCGAAAGAACAGGGGTTTCAAGCAATCAGCCCCAGCATTTT. Its protein is CASSERTGVSSNQPQHF.

J is TRBJ1-1 and V is TRBV5-4, with 10 bases aligning to TRBD1. The CDR3 sequence is 15 residues long. CDR1 SGHNT and CDR2 YYREEE come from the germline V gene (reference sequence). V was pared by 3 bases and J by 5 bases, with 7 bases of the junction left unmatched. The DNA of the CDR3 is TGTGCCAGCAGCTCCCCCGACAGGGGGCTTACTGAAGCTTTCTTT. Translating gives CASSSPDRGLTEAFF.

The CDR3: CASSCRTGPGGGYTF. CDR3 in DNA: TGTGCCAGCAGTTGCCGAACCGGCCCAGGGGGGGGCTACACCTTC. The chain recombines TRBV6-6 with TRBJ1-2; 7 bases agree with TRBD1. V gave up 4 bases and J gave up 8 bases; unmatched junction bases: 13. The length of the CDR3 is 15 residues. CDR1 MNHNY and CDR2 SVGAGI come from the germline V gene (reference sequence).

The chain uses TRBV28 and TRBJ2-7; 12 nucleotides align to TRBD1. In germline, CDR1 is MDHEN, CDR2 SYDVKM. After removal of 6 bases from V and 6 bases from J, the junction contained 6 bases not matched to a gene. This CDR3 is built from 14 residues. The CDR3 DNA reads as TGTGCCAGCAGCACCGGGACAGGGGGCCGCGAGCAGTACTTC. Translated: CASSTGTGGREQYF.

The V and J genes are TRBV28 and TRBJ1-2; 12 bases are a match to TRBD1. The germline CDR1 and CDR2 sequences are MDHEN and SYDVKM. The CDR3 runs to 17 residues. Trimming took 6 bases from V and 2 from J; bases not matched to a gene: 10. CDR3 sequence reads: CASRGRDRGRLNYGYTF. DNA for the CDR3: TGTGCCAGCAGGGGCCGGGACAGGGGGCGGTTGAACTATGGCTACACCTTC.

The rearrangement uses TRBV28 and TRBJ1-2; 8 bases are shared with TRBD1. Losses at the gene ends were 5 bases for V and 4 bases for J; bases not matched to a gene: 9. The germline V gene has CDR1 MDHEN and CDR2 SYDVKM. CDR3 length: 15 residues. This chain's CDR3 is CASSPLTGAGYGYTF. The CDR3, as DNA: TGTGCCAGCAGTCCCCTGACAGGGGCTGGCTATGGCTACACCTTC.